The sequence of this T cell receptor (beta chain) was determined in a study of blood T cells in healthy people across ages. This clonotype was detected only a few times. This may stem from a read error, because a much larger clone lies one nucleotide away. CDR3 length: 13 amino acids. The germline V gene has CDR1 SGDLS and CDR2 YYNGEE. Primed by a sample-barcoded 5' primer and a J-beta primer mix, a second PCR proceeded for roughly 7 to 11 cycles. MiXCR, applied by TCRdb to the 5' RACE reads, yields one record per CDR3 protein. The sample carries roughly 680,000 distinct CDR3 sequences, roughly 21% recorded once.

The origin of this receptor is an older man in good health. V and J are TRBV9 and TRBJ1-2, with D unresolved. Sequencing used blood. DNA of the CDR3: TGTGCCGGCAGCGTAGTCGGTTTTGATGGCTACACCTTC. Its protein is CAGSVVGFDGYTF.